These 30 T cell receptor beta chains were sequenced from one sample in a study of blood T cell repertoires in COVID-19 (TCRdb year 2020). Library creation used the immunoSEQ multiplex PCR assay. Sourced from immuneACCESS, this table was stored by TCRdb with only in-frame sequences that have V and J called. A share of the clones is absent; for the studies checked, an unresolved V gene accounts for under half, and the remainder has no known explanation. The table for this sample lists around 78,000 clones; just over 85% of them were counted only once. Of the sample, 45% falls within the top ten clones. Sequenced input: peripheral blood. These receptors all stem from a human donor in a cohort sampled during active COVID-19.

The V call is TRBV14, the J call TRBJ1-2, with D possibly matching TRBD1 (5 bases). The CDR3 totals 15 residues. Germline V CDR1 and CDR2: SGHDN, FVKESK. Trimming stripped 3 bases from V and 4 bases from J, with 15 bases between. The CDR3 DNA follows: TGTGCCAGCAGCCAGGTTGGGGGGTCTCGCTATGGCTACACCTTC. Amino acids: CASSQVGGSRYGYTF.

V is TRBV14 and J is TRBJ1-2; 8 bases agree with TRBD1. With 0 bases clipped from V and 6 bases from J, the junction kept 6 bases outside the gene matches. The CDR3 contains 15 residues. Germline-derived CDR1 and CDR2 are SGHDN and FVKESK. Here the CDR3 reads CASSQDMGRGHGYTF. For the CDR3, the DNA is TGTGCCAGCAGCCAAGATATGGGCAGGGGGCATGGCTACACCTTC.

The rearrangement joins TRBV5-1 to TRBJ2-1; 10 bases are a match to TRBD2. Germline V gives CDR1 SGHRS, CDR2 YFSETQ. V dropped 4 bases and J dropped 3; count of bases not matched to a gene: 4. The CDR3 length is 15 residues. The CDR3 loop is CASSSTSGDYNEQFF. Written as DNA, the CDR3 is TGCGCCAGCAGCAGTACTAGCGGGGACTACAATGAGCAGTTCTTC.

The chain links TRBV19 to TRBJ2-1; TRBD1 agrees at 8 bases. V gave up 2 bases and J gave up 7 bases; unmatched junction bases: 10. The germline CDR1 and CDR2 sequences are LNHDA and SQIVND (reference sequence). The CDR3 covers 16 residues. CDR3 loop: CASSISGGRSRNEQFF. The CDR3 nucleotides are TGTGCCAGTAGTATATCAGGGGGCCGCAGCAGGAATGAGCAGTTCTTC.

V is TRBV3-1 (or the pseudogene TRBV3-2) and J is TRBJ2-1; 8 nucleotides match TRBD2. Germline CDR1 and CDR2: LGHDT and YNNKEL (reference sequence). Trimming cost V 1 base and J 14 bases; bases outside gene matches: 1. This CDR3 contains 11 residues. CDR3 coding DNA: TGTGCCAGCAGCCAAGGCGGGAGGAAGTTCTTC. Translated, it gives CASSQGGRKFF.

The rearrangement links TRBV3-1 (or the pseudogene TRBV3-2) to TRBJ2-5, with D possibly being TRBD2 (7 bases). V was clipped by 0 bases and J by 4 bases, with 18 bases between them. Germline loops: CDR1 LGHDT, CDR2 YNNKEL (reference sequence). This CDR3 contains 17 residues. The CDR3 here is CASSQDAGAGGGETQYF. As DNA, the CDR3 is TGTGCCAGCAGCCAAGATGCGGGGGCGGGCGGGGGAGAGACCCAGTACTTC.

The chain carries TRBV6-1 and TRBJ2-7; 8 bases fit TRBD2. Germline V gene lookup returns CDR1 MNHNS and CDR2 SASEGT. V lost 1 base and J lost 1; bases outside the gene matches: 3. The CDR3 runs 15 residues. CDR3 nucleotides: TGTGCCAGCAGTGAAGGACTAGCGCCTTCCTACGAGCAGTACTTC. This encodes CASSEGLAPSYEQYF.

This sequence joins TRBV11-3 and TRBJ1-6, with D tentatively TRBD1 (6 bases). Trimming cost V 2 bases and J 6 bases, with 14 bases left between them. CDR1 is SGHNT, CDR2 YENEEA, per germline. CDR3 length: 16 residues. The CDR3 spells CASSLSVGTSNSPLHF. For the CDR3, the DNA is TGTGCCAGCAGCTTAAGTGTGGGGACATCTAATTCACCCCTCCACTTT.

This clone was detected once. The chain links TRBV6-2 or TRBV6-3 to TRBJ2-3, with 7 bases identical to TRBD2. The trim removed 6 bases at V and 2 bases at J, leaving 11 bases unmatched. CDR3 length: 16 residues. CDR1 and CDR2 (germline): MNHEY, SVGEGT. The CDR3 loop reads CASSFRGERLTDTQYF. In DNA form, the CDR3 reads TGTGCCAGCAGCTTCCGGGGGGAGCGGCTCACAGATACGCAGTATTTT.

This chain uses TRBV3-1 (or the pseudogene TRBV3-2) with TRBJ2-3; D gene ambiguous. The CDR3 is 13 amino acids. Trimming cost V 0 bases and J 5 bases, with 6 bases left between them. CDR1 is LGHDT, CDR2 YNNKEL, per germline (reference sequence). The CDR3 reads CASSQDAGDTQYF. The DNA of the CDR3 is TGTGCCAGCAGCCAAGACGCAGGAGATACGCAGTATTTT.

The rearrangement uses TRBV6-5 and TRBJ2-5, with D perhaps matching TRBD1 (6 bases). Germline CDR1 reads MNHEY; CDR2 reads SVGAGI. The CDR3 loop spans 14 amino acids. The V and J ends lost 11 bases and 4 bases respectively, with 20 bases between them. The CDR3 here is CASTKGQGLETQYF. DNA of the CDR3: TGTGCCTCTACGAAAGGTCAGGGGTTAGAGACCCAGTACTTC.

The CDR3 loop is CASGRETQYF. The CDR3 bases are TGTGCCAGTGGCCGCGAGACCCAGTACTTC. V usage is TRBV19 and J usage is TRBJ2-5; D is uncertain. V shed 8 bases and J shed 5 bases, with 6 bases lying between them. This CDR3 spans 10 amino acids. CDR1 is LNHDA and CDR2 is SQIVND in the germline V gene (reference sequence).

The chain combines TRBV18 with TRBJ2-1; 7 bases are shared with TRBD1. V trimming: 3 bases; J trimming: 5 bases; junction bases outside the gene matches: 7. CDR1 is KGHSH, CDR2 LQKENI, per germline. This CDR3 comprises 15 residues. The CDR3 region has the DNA TGTGCCAGCTCACCTCTTCCGGGACAGAACAATGAGCAGTTCTTC. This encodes CASSPLPGQNNEQFF. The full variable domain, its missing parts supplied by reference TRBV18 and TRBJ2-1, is NAGVMQNPRHLVRRRGQEARLRCSPMKGHSHVYWYRQLPEEGLKFMVYLQKENIIDESGMPKERFSAEFPKEGPSILRIQQVVRGDSAAYFCASSPLPGQNNEQFFGPGTRLTVL.

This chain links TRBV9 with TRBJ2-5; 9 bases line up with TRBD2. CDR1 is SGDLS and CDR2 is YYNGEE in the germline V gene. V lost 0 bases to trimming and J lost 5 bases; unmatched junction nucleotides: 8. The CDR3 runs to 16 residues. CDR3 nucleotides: TGTGCCAGCAGCGTAGAGGATAGCGGGAGAGGGGAGACCCAGTACTTC. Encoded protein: CASSVEDSGRGETQYF.

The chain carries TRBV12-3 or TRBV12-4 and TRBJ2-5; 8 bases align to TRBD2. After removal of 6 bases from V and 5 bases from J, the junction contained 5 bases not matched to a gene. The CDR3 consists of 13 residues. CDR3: CASRTGGAETQYF. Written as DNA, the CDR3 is TGTGCCAGCAGAACGGGGGGGGCCGAGACCCAGTACTTC.

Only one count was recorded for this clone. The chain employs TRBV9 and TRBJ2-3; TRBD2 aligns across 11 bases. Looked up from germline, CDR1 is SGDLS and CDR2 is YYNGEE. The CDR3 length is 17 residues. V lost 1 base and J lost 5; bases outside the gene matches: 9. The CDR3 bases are TGTGCCAGCAGCGTACGGGCCTTAGCGGGGGGGCTAGATACGCAGTATTTT. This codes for CASSVRALAGGLDTQYF.

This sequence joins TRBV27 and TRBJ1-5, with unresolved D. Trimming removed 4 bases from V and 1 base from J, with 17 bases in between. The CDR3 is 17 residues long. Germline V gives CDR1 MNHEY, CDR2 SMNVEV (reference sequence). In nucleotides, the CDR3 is TGTGCCAGCAGTTCCCGGGCTCCGGGAGAAAGCAATCAGCCCCAGCATTTT. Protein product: CASSSRAPGESNQPQHF.

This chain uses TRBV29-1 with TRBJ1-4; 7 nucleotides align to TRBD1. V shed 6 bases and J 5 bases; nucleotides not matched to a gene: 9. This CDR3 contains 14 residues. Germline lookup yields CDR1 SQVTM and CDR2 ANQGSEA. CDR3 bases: TGCAGCGTGGATGAACAGGGGTCCAATGAAAAACTGTTTTTT. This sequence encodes CSVDEQGSNEKLFF. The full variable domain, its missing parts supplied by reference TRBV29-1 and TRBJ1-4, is SAVISQKPSRDICQRGTSLTIQCQVDSQVTMMFWYRQQPGQSLTLIATANQGSEATYESGFVIDKFPISRPNLTFSTLTVSNMSPEDSSIYLCSVDEQGSNEKLFFGSGTQLSVL.

DNA for the CDR3: TGTGCCAGCAGCCAAGTGCAAATCGCCGCCGGGGGAAAACTGTTTTTT. Its protein product is CASSQVQIAAGGKLFF. This chain connects TRBV14 to TRBJ1-4; TRBD1 might be the D (5 bases). Trimming shortened V by 1 base and J by 10 bases, and 19 bases separated the two germline ends. CDR1 is SGHDN and CDR2 is FVKESK in the germline V gene. This CDR3 is 16 amino acids long.

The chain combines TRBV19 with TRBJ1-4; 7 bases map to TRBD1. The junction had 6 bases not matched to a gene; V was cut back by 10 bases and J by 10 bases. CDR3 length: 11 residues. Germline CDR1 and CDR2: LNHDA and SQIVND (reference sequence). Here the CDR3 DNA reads TGTGCCACACGACAGGGTGGAAAACTGTTTTTT. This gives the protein CATRQGGKLFF.

In DNA, the CDR3 is TGTGCCAGCAGCTCCCTCGGAGGGGCGTCGGAGACCCAGTACTTC. It specifies CASSSLGGASETQYF. V and J are TRBV9 and TRBJ2-5; TRBD2 is a possible D gene (6 bases). Germline V lookup: CDR1 SGDLS, CDR2 YYNGEE. This CDR3 spans 15 amino acids. V dropped 4 bases and J dropped 5 bases, with 18 bases sitting between them.

CDR3 residues: CASSLAGTSGSSYNEQFF. The CDR3 coding sequence is TGCGCCAGCAGCCTGGCCGGGACTAGCGGCTCTTCCTACAATGAGCAGTTCTTC. The V gene is TRBV5-1, the J gene TRBJ2-1; 11 nucleotides line up with TRBD2. Per the germline V gene, CDR1 is SGHRS and CDR2 is YFSETQ. The CDR3 runs 18 residues. The junction had 10 bases not matched to a gene; V was cut back by 4 bases and J by 1 base.

This CDR3 is CASSLGVAGVEDTQYF. The CDR3 DNA reads as TGTGCCAGCAGCCTAGGGGTAGCGGGAGTGGAAGATACGCAGTATTTT. The chain combines TRBV7-3 with TRBJ2-3; TRBD2 matches 9 bases. This CDR3 comprises 16 residues. After removal of 5 bases from V and 5 bases from J, the junction contained 11 bases not matched to a gene. Germline assignment: CDR1 SGHTA and CDR2 FQGTGA.

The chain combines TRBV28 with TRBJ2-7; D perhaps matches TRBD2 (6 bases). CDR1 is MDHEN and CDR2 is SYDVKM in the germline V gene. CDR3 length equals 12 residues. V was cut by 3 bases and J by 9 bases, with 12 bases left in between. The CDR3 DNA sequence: TGTGCCAGCAGTTTGATGGAGCGGGTGCAGTACTTC. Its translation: CASSLMERVQYF.

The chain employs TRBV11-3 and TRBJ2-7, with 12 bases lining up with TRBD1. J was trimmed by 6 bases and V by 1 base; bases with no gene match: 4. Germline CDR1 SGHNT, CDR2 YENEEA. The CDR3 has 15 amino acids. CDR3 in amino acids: CASSLAGTGGGEQYF. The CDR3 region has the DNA TGTGCCAGCAGCTTAGCCGGGACAGGGGGCGGCGAGCAGTACTTC. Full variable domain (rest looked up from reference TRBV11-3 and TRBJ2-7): EAGVVQSPRYKIIEKKQPVAFWCNPISGHNTLYWYLQNLGQGPELLIRYENEEAVDDSQLPKDRFSAERLKGVDSTLKIQPAELGDSAVYLCASSLAGTGGGEQYFGPGTRLTVT.

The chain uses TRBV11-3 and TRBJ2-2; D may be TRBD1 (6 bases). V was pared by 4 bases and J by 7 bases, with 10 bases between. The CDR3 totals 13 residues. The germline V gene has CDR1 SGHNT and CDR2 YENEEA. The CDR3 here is CASSSNRDGELFF. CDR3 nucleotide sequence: TGTGCCAGCAGCTCCAACAGGGACGGGGAGCTGTTTTTT.

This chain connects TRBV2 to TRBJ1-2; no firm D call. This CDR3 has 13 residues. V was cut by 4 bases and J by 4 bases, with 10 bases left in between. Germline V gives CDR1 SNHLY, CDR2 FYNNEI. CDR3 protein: CASSVDTVYGYTF. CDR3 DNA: TGTGCCAGCAGTGTAGACACAGTCTATGGCTACACCTTC.

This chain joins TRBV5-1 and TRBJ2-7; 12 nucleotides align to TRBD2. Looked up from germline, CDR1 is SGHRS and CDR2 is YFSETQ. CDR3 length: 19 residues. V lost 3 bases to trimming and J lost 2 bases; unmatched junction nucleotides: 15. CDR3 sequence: CASSYQAASGGGEPYEQYF. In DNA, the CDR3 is TGCGCCAGCAGCTACCAGGCGGCTAGCGGGGGGGGTGAGCCCTACGAGCAGTACTTC.

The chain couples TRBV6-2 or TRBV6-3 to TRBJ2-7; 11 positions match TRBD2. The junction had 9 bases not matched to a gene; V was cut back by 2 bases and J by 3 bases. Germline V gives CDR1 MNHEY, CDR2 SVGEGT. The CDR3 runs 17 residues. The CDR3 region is CASSYGLAGGSYYEQYF. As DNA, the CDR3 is TGTGCCAGCAGTTACGGGCTAGCGGGAGGTTCCTACTACGAGCAGTACTTC.

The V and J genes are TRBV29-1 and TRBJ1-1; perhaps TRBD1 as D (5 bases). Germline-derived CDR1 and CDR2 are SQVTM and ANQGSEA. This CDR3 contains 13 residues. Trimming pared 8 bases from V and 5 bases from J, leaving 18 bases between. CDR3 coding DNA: TGCAGCCATGACCGGGGGTTGGGGACTGAAGCTTTCTTT. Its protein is CSHDRGLGTEAFF.